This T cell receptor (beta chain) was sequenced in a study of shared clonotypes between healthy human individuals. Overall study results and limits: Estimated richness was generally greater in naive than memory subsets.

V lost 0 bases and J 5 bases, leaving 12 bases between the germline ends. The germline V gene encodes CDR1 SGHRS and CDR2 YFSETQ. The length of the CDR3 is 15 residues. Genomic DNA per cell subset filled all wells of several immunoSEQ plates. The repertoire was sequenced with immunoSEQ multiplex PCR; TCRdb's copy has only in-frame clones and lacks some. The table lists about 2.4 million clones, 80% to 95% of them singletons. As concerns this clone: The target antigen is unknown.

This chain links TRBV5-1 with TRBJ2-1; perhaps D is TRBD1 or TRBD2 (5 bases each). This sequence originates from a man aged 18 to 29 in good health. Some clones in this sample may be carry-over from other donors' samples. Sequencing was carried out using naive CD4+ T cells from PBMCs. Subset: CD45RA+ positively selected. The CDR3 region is CASSLAREYNNEQFF. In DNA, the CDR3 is TGCGCCAGCAGCTTGGCCAGGGAGTATAACAATGAGCAGTTCTTC. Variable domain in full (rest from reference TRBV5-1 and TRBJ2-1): KAGVTQTPRYLIKTRGQQVTLSCSPISGHRSVSWYQQTPGQGLQFLFEYFSETQRNKGNFPGRFSGRQFSNSRSEMNVSTLELGDSALYLCASSLAREYNNEQFFGPGTRLTVL.